This TCR beta chain is drawn from a study of T cell repertoires in ileal Crohn's disease. About the study: All patients had surgery for stricturing (around 61%) or penetrating (39%) disease. At postoperative colonoscopy, neoterminal ileum biopsies were taken as M6.

Using immunoSEQ multiplex PCR, the repertoire was profiled, and TCRdb retains in-frame clones only, with some absent. The repertoire holds 13,000 or so clones, with around four fifths as singletons. Time point meaning: neoterminal ileum biopsy at postoperative endoscopy, about 6 months after surgery. This CDR3 is 15 amino acids long. Germline V lookup: CDR1 MNHEY, CDR2 SVGAGI. Trimming removed 6 bases from V and 5 bases from J, with 19 bases in between. The chain carries TRBV6-5 and TRBJ1-1, with unresolved D. The specimen sequenced was ileal tissue. The source of this sequence is an adult with Crohn's disease. CDR3 DNA sequence: TGTGCCAGCAGGCCCGGGTTCGCGAGGATAACTGAAGCTTTCTTT. Its protein is CASRPGFARITEAFF.